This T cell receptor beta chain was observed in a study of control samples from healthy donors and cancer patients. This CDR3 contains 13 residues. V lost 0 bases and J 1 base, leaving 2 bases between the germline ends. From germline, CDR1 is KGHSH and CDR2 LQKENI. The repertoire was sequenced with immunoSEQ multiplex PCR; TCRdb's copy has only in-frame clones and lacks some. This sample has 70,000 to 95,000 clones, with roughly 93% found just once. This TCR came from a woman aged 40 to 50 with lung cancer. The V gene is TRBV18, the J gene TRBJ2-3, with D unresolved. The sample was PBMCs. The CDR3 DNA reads TGTGCCAGCTCACCACCCGGCACAGATACGCAGTATTTT. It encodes CASSPPGTDTQYF.